This entry features one TCR beta chain sequence. The V and J ends lost 5 bases and 6 bases, in that order; junction bases with no gene match: 13. CDR3 size: 15 residues. Germline assignment: CDR1 MDHEN and CDR2 SYDVKM. The entry originates in a study of blood T cell repertoires in COVID-19. For the study at large: The study drew acute and convalescent COVID-19 samples from the United States, Italy and Spain.

Original processing notes: Reference gene primer amplification in the assay estimated nucleated cell counts. Some clones are missing from TCRdb's copy, which holds only in-frame ones; the method was immunoSEQ multiplex PCR. The V and J calls and clone size were taken over from that table, and D and trimming were inferred from the DNA. Here the sample spans around 300,000 clones, nearly 90% being singletons. Input material: PBMCs or T cells enriched from blood (not recorded which). The rearrangement joins TRBV28 to TRBJ2-7; TRBD2 matches at 7 bases. The clonotype was recovered from a woman younger than 30 with acute COVID-19. CDR3 DNA sequence: TGTGCCAGCAGTACCCCCGCGGCGGGAGAGGTCGAGCAGTACTTC. This encodes CASSTPAAGEVEQYF.